This entry lists 10 T cell receptor beta chains sequenced from one sample in a study of blood T cell repertoires in COVID-19. Profiled with immunoSEQ multiplex PCR; TCRdb holds only in-frame clones, not every one. The table lists more than 350,000 clones, 80% to 90% of them singletons. The source material was peripheral blood. The receptors come from a woman under 40 with COVID-19, enrolled during active disease.

The CDR3 is CAISLAGGDYEQYF. CDR3 coding DNA: TGTGCCATCAGTCTAGCGGGTGGAGACTACGAGCAGTACTTC. The chain carries TRBV10-3 and TRBJ2-7; 8 nucleotides agree with TRBD2. Per germline, CDR1 ENHRY and CDR2 SYGVKD. V lost 5 bases and J lost 3; bases outside the gene matches: 6. This CDR3 contains 14 residues.

The chain has TRBV21-1 and TRBJ2-5; TRBD1 is the table's D call and was not checked against the DNA. TRBV21-1 is a recognized pseudogene. There are 15 residues in the CDR3. CDR3 bases: TGTGCCAGCAGCGTCCGCGAGGGGGATGGAGAGACCCAGTACTTC. This sequence encodes CASSVREGDGETQYF.

The chain employs TRBV7-9 and TRBJ1-6; D call uncertain. CDR1 and CDR2 (germline): SEHNR, FQNEAQ (reference sequence). V shed 5 bases and J shed 5 bases, with 7 bases lying between them. CDR3 length: 13 residues. The CDR3 DNA reads as TGTGCCAGCAGCGGGCAGAATAATTCACCCCTCCACTTT. This gives the protein CASSGQNNSPLHF.

In regard to this clone: This sample includes further DNA sequences coding for the same CDR3. V and J are TRBV6-5 and TRBJ2-7; 14 bases are shared with TRBD2. Germline CDR1 reads MNHEY; CDR2 reads SVGAGI. V trimming: 5 bases; J trimming: 4 bases; junction bases outside the gene matches: 4. This CDR3 is built from 15 residues. Here the CDR3 reads CASSPGTSGSYEQYF. For the CDR3, the DNA is TGTGCCAGCAGTCCCGGGACTAGCGGGAGTTACGAGCAGTACTTC.

This chain uses TRBV19 with TRBJ2-1, with 8 bases identical to TRBD2. V trimming: 7 bases; J trimming: 5 bases; junction bases outside the gene matches: 7. The CDR3 length is 14 residues. Germline V gene data show CDR1 as LNHDA and CDR2 as SQIVND (reference sequence). The CDR3, as DNA: TGTGCCAGTACCCCACGGGGGGGAGACAATGAGCAGTTCTTC. This codes for CASTPRGGDNEQFF.

V and J are TRBV28 and TRBJ1-1, with D perhaps TRBD1 (5 bases). The V gene's germline CDR1 is MDHEN and CDR2 SYDVKM. Trimming removed 5 bases from V and 0 bases from J, with 16 bases in between. CDR3 length: 16 amino acids. Here the CDR3 reads CASSPPDSTMNTEAFF. The CDR3 DNA reads as TGTGCCAGCAGTCCGCCCGACAGTACCATGAACACTGAAGCTTTCTTT.

The chain is built from TRBV25-1 and TRBJ2-7, with 9 bases fitting TRBD2. The CDR3 length is 17 residues. The germline CDR1 and CDR2 sequences are MGHDK and SYGVNS. V shed 0 bases and J 7 bases; nucleotides not matched to a gene: 13. In DNA, the CDR3 is TGTGCCAGCAGTGAATATTATTGGCGGGAGGGCCTTCAAGAGCAGTACTTC. Its translation is CASSEYYWREGLQEQYF.

This chain joins TRBV10-2 and TRBJ1-4; D is ambiguous. The ends were cut back, 3 bases at V and 11 bases at J, with 16 bases in the middle. This CDR3 has 14 amino acids. Germline CDR1 is WSHSY and CDR2 is SAAADI. The CDR3 reads CASSDQLGVGKLFF. The CDR3, as DNA: TGCGCCAGCAGTGACCAACTCGGAGTCGGGAAACTGTTTTTT.

The chain joins TRBV4-2 to TRBJ1-3; D possibly corresponds to TRBD1 (6 bases). The germline V gene has CDR1 LGHNA and CDR2 YNFKEQ. The ends were cut back, 8 bases at V and 8 bases at J, with 16 bases in the middle. This CDR3 comprises 13 residues. CDR3 sequence reads: CASASDRMDTIYF. The CDR3 nucleotides read TGTGCCAGCGCTTCGGACAGAATGGACACCATATATTTT.

The rearrangement joins TRBV7-9 to TRBJ2-7; D is unclear. The CDR3 runs to 13 residues. CDR1 and CDR2 (germline): SEHNR, FQNEAQ (reference sequence). The V end was cut by 7 bases, the J end by 4 bases, with 14 bases between. The CDR3 is CASTPRSEYEQYF. For the CDR3, the DNA is TGTGCCAGCACCCCGAGGTCGGAATACGAGCAGTACTTC.